Listed here are 20 T cell receptor beta chains from one sample, sequenced in a study of T-cell memory formation after mild COVID-19. TCRdb analysed the 5' RACE reads with MiXCR anew, one entry per CDR3 protein. The data show 250,000 or so distinct CDR3 sequences, 18% seen once. Sequenced sample: PBMCs or a T cell subset sorted from them (not recorded which). Receptors were obtained from a man aged 18 to 35 who had mild COVID-19 (a few samples of this study predate the infection). Cell type and time point are not known.

CDR3 residues: CASSPPYSGYNEQFF. CDR3 in DNA: TGTGCCAGCTCACCACCGTATAGCGGGTACAATGAGCAGTTCTTC. This chain links TRBV18 with TRBJ2-1, with 7 bases fitting TRBD2. This CDR3 is 15 amino acids long. Germline CDR1 reads KGHSH; CDR2 reads LQKENI. Trimming cost V 0 bases and J 4 bases; bases outside gene matches: 3.

V is TRBV5-1 and J is TRBJ2-1; 9 bases are shared with TRBD2. The CDR3 spans 14 residues. Trimming removed 8 bases from V and 0 bases from J; junction bases left unmatched: 3. CDR1 and CDR2 from the germline V gene are SGHRS and YFSETQ. For the CDR3, the DNA is TGCGCCAGTCAGACTAGCGGCTCCTACAATGAGCAGTTCTTC. It translates to CASQTSGSYNEQFF.

V gene TRBV7-8 combines with J gene TRBJ2-5, with TRBD1 matching 9 bases. Germline CDR1 and CDR2: SGHVS and FQNEAQ. The CDR3 loop spans 14 amino acids. V trimming: 5 bases; J trimming: 4 bases; junction bases outside the gene matches: 5. The CDR3 loop is CASSNTGGIETQYF. The CDR3 coding sequence is TGTGCCAGCAGCAATACAGGGGGCATAGAGACCCAGTACTTC.

This clonotype turned up a few times. The chain joins TRBV6-1 to TRBJ2-5; D uncertain. CDR3 length: 14 amino acids. The germline V and J ends were trimmed by 2 bases and 7 bases, with 14 bases remaining between them. Germline values: CDR1 MNHNS, CDR2 SASEGT. The CDR3: CASSEKGATGTQYF. The CDR3, as DNA: TGTGCCAGCAGTGAAAAGGGTGCGACGGGGACCCAGTACTTC.

The V call is TRBV6-4, the J call TRBJ2-3, with TRBD2 matching 9 bases. The CDR3 is 15 amino acids. Germline CDR1 MRHNA, CDR2 SNTAGT. V was pared by 4 bases and J by 2 bases, with 4 bases of the junction left unmatched. The CDR3 coding sequence is TGTGCCAGCAGTGCCGCGGGGGGGTCCACAGATACGCAGTATTTT. Residues: CASSAAGGSTDTQYF.

This rearrangement joins TRBV10-3 to TRBJ1-1; 10 nucleotides align to TRBD1. Germline V CDR1 and CDR2: ENHRY, SYGVKD. V lost 6 bases and J lost 5; bases outside the gene matches: 3. The CDR3 runs 13 residues. DNA of the CDR3: TGTGCCATCAGCGGGACAGGGGAAACTGAAGCTTTCTTT. Translated: CAISGTGETEAFF.

The chain combines TRBV5-1 with TRBJ1-2, with a tentative D call TRBD1 (6 bases). The CDR3 runs to 13 residues. The germline V gene encodes CDR1 SGHRS and CDR2 YFSETQ. The V end was cut by 3 bases, the J end by 3 bases, with 9 bases between. For the CDR3, the DNA is TGCGCCAGCAGCTCGGGGGGCGACTATGGCTACACCTTC. As protein: CASSSGGDYGYTF.

V usage is TRBV28 and J usage is TRBJ2-1; D tentatively fits TRBD1 or TRBD2 (5 bases each). The CDR3 is 13 amino acids. Per germline, CDR1 MDHEN and CDR2 SYDVKM. With 6 bases removed from V and 4 bases from J, the gap between germline ends came to 10 bases. CDR3: CASSTGAYNEQFF. DNA of the CDR3: TGTGCCAGCAGCACCGGGGCATACAATGAGCAGTTCTTC.

The V and J genes are TRBV5-5 and TRBJ1-1, with D perhaps matching TRBD1 (5 bases). Germline loops: CDR1 SGHKS, CDR2 YYEKEE (reference sequence). V gave up 4 bases and J gave up 2 bases, with 15 bases separating them. The CDR3 extends over 15 amino acids. The CDR3 region has the DNA TGTGCCAGCAGCCGGGACGGCGTCCCAAACACTGAAGCTTTCTTT. Its protein is CASSRDGVPNTEAFF.

The rearrangement links TRBV25-1 to TRBJ2-1; D remains ambiguous. Germline V gives CDR1 MGHDK, CDR2 SYGVNS. The CDR3 is made up of 11 amino acids. With 3 bases removed from V and 7 bases from J, the gap between germline ends came to 4 bases. The CDR3 loop is CASSDINEQFF. The CDR3 DNA is TGTGCCAGCAGTGATATTAATGAGCAGTTCTTC.

The chain couples TRBV4-1 to TRBJ2-2; D unresolved. Germline V gene data show CDR1 as MGHRA and CDR2 as YSYEKL. CDR3 length: 14 amino acids. V lost 4 bases and J 7 bases, leaving 13 bases between the germline ends. Here the CDR3 DNA reads TGCGCCAGCAGCCTGGGCCTGTGGATCGGGGAGCTGTTTTTT. This gives the protein CASSLGLWIGELFF.

The chain has TRBV12-3 or TRBV12-4 and TRBJ2-2; D unclear. This CDR3 region has 15 residues. The V gene lost 1 base and the J gene lost 4 bases, with 10 bases spanning the gap. The CDR3 is CASSLEGWSTGELFF. CDR3 nucleotides: TGTGCCAGCAGTTTAGAGGGCTGGAGCACCGGGGAGCTGTTTTTT.

This clonotype was found a few times. V usage is TRBV14 and J usage is TRBJ2-5; D may correspond to TRBD1 or TRBD2 (5 bases each). The CDR3 has 11 amino acids. V lost 3 bases to trimming and J lost 6 bases, with 5 bases between them. Germline lookup yields CDR1 SGHDN and CDR2 FVKESK. CDR3 sequence: CASSQGQTQYF. The CDR3 coding sequence is TGTGCCAGCAGCCAGGGACAGACCCAGTACTTC.

The chain recombines TRBV4-3 with TRBJ2-2; no clear D. Trimming took off 1 base at V and 4 bases at J, with 13 bases between the two ends. The CDR3 runs to 16 residues. The V gene's germline CDR1 is LGHNA and CDR2 YSLEER. CDR3 sequence reads: CASSQALGRVTGELFF. The CDR3 DNA follows: TGCGCCAGCAGCCAAGCCCTGGGTAGGGTCACCGGGGAGCTGTTTTTT.

The chain has TRBV6-6 and TRBJ2-7; no clear D gene. This CDR3 has 13 amino acids. Germline CDR1 is MNHNY and CDR2 is SVGAGI (reference sequence). V lost 0 bases to trimming and J lost 2 bases, with 5 bases between them. The CDR3 sequence: CASSYSRAYEQYV. In nucleotides, the CDR3 is TGTGCCAGCAGTTACTCTCGGGCCTACGAGCAGTACGTC.

In its sample, this clonotype was seen a few times. The V call is TRBV2, the J call TRBJ2-5; 7 nucleotides match TRBD1. The V gene's germline CDR1 is SNHLY and CDR2 FYNNEI. This CDR3 contains 14 residues. V dropped 4 bases and J dropped 5; count of bases not matched to a gene: 7. The CDR3 loop reads CASSGVTGFETQYF. The CDR3 bases are TGTGCCAGCAGTGGGGTGACAGGGTTCGAGACCCAGTACTTC.

This clonotype was detected many times. The chain carries TRBV5-1 and TRBJ1-3, with 7 bases identical to TRBD1. The CDR3 covers 19 residues. Germline lookup yields CDR1 SGHRS and CDR2 YFSETQ. V lost 4 bases and J lost 1; bases outside the gene matches: 17. The CDR3 DNA sequence: TGCGCCAGCAGCCTGAGACCTGCCGGACAGGTCGATTCTGGAAACACCATATATTTT. As protein: CASSLRPAGQVDSGNTIYF.

This clonotype was recorded many times. The rearrangement uses TRBV15 and TRBJ2-7; tentatively, D is TRBD1 (5 bases). The V gene lost 0 bases and the J gene lost 3 bases, with 9 bases spanning the gap. Germline CDR1 LNHNV, CDR2 YYDKDF (reference sequence). The CDR3 is 14 residues long. CDR3 in DNA: TGTGCCACCAGCAGAGATAATCAGGGCTACGAGCAGTACGTC. It is translated as CATSRDNQGYEQYV.

This clonotype occurred many times. Here the CDR3 reads CASSQPGRRGAGGSDTQYF. Here the CDR3 DNA reads TGCGCCAGCAGCCAACCAGGGAGAAGAGGAGCGGGGGGTTCAGATACGCAGTATTTT. The chain carries TRBV4-1 and TRBJ2-3, with 9 bases fitting TRBD2. Germline V gene data show CDR1 as MGHRA and CDR2 as YSYEKL. The CDR3 loop spans 19 amino acids. J lost 4 bases, V lost 2 bases, and 16 bases had no gene match.

The chain carries TRBV7-2 and TRBJ1-2; D remains unclear. The V end was cut by 3 bases, the J end by 5 bases, with 10 bases between. The CDR3 is 13 amino acids. The germline V gene has CDR1 SGHTA and CDR2 FQGNSA. The CDR3 DNA reads TGTGCCAGCAGCTTCAGTTCAGCTTATGGCTACACCTTC. Translating gives CASSFSSAYGYTF.